The rows below give T cell receptor beta chains drawn from one sample of a study of vaccination effects on CD4 cells after COVID-19. Repertoires were generated with immunoSEQ multiplex PCR, while TCRdb's copy carries only in-frame clones and drops some. This sample yields 35,000 to 55,000 clones, of which approximately 70% are seen a single time; more than 30% belongs to the top ten. These receptors lack a known antigen. Source: CD4+ T cells from PBMCs cultured with a peptide pool, taken before COVID-19 vaccination. Receptor source: a human donor who had a prior SARS-CoV-2 infection. Each CDR3 is given with its conserved first and last residue. Fields, in order: D gene, J gene, clone size, V gene, CDR3 DNA, CDR3 protein. A D gene is named only where the DNA matches it firmly. Not every row has a clone size; where given, it reads once, few, many or a size class.

d_gene: -; j_gene: TRBJ2-3; abundance: once; v_gene: TRBV6-6; CDR3nt: TGTGCCAGCAGTTACGAGGCCGAATATACGCAGTATTTT; CDR3aa: CASSYEAEYTQYF
d_gene: -; j_gene: TRBJ2-5; abundance: -; v_gene: TRBV7-3; CDR3nt: TGTGCCAGCAGCTCCTCAGGGGCTGTCCAAGAGACCCAGTACTTC; CDR3aa: CASSSSGAVQETQYF
d_gene: -; j_gene: TRBJ2-2; abundance: few; v_gene: TRBV3-1/TRBV3-2; CDR3nt: TGTGCCAGCACCCGATTCGGGGTCGGGGAGCTGTTTTTT; CDR3aa: CASTRFGVGELFF
d_gene: -; j_gene: TRBJ2-7; abundance: -; v_gene: TRBV18; CDR3nt: TGTGCCAGCTCACTTACCTGGGATTCGGGAGAGCAGTACTTC; CDR3aa: CASSLTWDSGEQYF
d_gene: TRBD1; j_gene: TRBJ1-5; abundance: -; v_gene: TRBV2; CDR3nt: TGTGCCAGCAGTGCCCTTGACAGGGATCAGCCCCAGCATTTT; CDR3aa: CASSALDRDQPQHF
d_gene: TRBD2; j_gene: TRBJ2-5; abundance: -; v_gene: TRBV28; CDR3nt: TGTGCCAGCAGTTTATCGTCGGGAGGAGAGACCCAGTACTTC; CDR3aa: CASSLSSGGETQYF
d_gene: TRBD2; j_gene: TRBJ2-3; abundance: -; v_gene: TRBV7-2; CDR3nt: TGTGCCAGCAGCTTAACTTATGGCGGGGGGGGCACAGATACGCAGTATTTT; CDR3aa: CASSLTYGGGGTDTQYF
d_gene: TRBD1; j_gene: TRBJ1-1; abundance: -; v_gene: TRBV6-4; CDR3nt: TGTGCCAGCAGGGCGCCGGGACAGGGCGAGGCTTTCTTT; CDR3aa: CASRAPGQGEAFF
d_gene: -; j_gene: TRBJ2-5; abundance: once; v_gene: TRBV2; CDR3nt: TGTGCCAGCCGCAGCAGCGGGTTACAGACCCAGTACTTC; CDR3aa: CASRSSGLQTQYF
d_gene: -; j_gene: TRBJ2-7; abundance: -; v_gene: TRBV9; CDR3nt: TGTGCCAGCAGCGGTGGGCATTCCTACGAGCAGTACTTC; CDR3aa: CASSGGHSYEQYF
d_gene: TRBD2; j_gene: TRBJ2-7; abundance: -; v_gene: TRBV7-2; CDR3nt: TGTGCCAGCAGCTTACGGCCTAGCGGGGTGAGAGCCTACGAGCAGTACTTC; CDR3aa: CASSLRPSGVRAYEQYF
d_gene: TRBD2; j_gene: TRBJ2-1; abundance: -; v_gene: TRBV15; CDR3nt: TGTGCCACCAGAGTCTGGAGCGGGGACAATGAGCAGTTCTTC; CDR3aa: CATRVWSGDNEQFF
d_gene: -; j_gene: TRBJ2-7; abundance: -; v_gene: TRBV7-3; CDR3nt: TGTGCCAGCAGCCCAGGCTCCGGGCCCTACGAGCAGTACTTC; CDR3aa: CASSPGSGPYEQYF
d_gene: -; j_gene: TRBJ2-3; abundance: few; v_gene: TRBV30; CDR3nt: TGTGCCTGGAATAGAGCGGCGACAGATACGCAGTATTTT; CDR3aa: CAWNRAATDTQYF
d_gene: TRBD1; j_gene: TRBJ1-5; abundance: -; v_gene: TRBV10-1; CDR3nt: TGCGCCAGCAGTGAGGAGACAGGGGGCAATCAGCCCCAGCATTTT; CDR3aa: CASSEETGGNQPQHF
d_gene: -; j_gene: TRBJ1-3; abundance: -; v_gene: TRBV12-3/TRBV12-4; CDR3nt: TGTGCCAGCAGTCCCCCCGAAAACACCATATATTTT; CDR3aa: CASSPPENTIYF
d_gene: TRBD2; j_gene: TRBJ2-1; abundance: -; v_gene: TRBV7-9; CDR3nt: TGTGCCAGCAGCTTAGTTGGGACTAGCGTCAATGAGCAGTTCTTC; CDR3aa: CASSLVGTSVNEQFF
d_gene: -; j_gene: TRBJ2-7; abundance: once; v_gene: TRBV5-1; CDR3nt: TGCGCCAGCAGCTCATATCCGGACAACTCCTACGAGCAGTACTTC; CDR3aa: CASSSYPDNSYEQYF
d_gene: -; j_gene: TRBJ2-2; abundance: -; v_gene: TRBV24-1; CDR3nt: TGTGCCACCAGTACTAGGTTCACCAACACCGGGGAGCTGTTTTTT; CDR3aa: CATSTRFTNTGELFF
d_gene: TRBD2; j_gene: TRBJ2-1; abundance: -; v_gene: TRBV15; CDR3nt: TGTGCCACCAGCAGAGACATAACCCAACTAGCGGGGGGTTACAATGAGCAGTTCTTC; CDR3aa: CATSRDITQLAGGYNEQFF
d_gene: TRBD1; j_gene: TRBJ2-5; abundance: -; v_gene: TRBV9; CDR3nt: TGTGCCAGCAGCGTAGAACAGGGGGGTTTAGGAGAGACCCAGTACTTC; CDR3aa: CASSVEQGGLGETQYF
d_gene: TRBD1; j_gene: TRBJ1-2; abundance: -; v_gene: TRBV20-1; CDR3nt: TGCAGTGCCCAGCACAGGGGCCTGGACACCTTC; CDR3aa: CSAQHRGLDTF
d_gene: -; j_gene: TRBJ1-5; abundance: -; v_gene: TRBV7-2; CDR3nt: TGTGCCAGCAGCTTAAATCTTATCGGGCCCCAGCATTTT; CDR3aa: CASSLNLIGPQHF
d_gene: -; j_gene: TRBJ2-1; abundance: -; v_gene: TRBV14; CDR3nt: TGTGCCAGCAGCCTTACCGACTTGGTCGGTTACAATGAGCAGTTCTTC; CDR3aa: CASSLTDLVGYNEQFF
d_gene: TRBD2; j_gene: TRBJ2-2; abundance: -; v_gene: TRBV6-2/TRBV6-3; CDR3nt: TGTGCCAGCAGTTCTCTAGCGGGATCTACCGGGGAGCTGTTTTTT; CDR3aa: CASSSLAGSTGELFF
d_gene: -; j_gene: TRBJ1-4; abundance: -; v_gene: TRBV11-1; CDR3nt: TGTGCCAGCAGCCAAGTGGGCCCTAATGAAAAACTGTTTTTT; CDR3aa: CASSQVGPNEKLFF
d_gene: -; j_gene: TRBJ2-1; abundance: -; v_gene: TRBV4-1; CDR3nt: TGCGCCAGCAGCCCGGCCCGAGGGAGCTCCTACAATGAGCAGTTCTTC; CDR3aa: CASSPARGSSYNEQFF
d_gene: TRBD1; j_gene: TRBJ1-3; abundance: -; v_gene: TRBV11-3; CDR3nt: TGTGCCAGCAGCACGGGACAGGGCTCTGGAAACACCATATATTTT; CDR3aa: CASSTGQGSGNTIYF
d_gene: -; j_gene: TRBJ1-4; abundance: -; v_gene: TRBV20-1; CDR3nt: TGCAGTGCTAGTTATATGGGACATGAGCCTGAAAAACTGTTTTTT; CDR3aa: CSASYMGHEPEKLFF
d_gene: TRBD1; j_gene: TRBJ2-2; abundance: few; v_gene: TRBV14; CDR3nt: TGTGCCAGCAGCCGAGACCGGGACAGCGTTCCTTACACCGGGGAGCTGTTTTTT; CDR3aa: CASSRDRDSVPYTGELFF
d_gene: TRBD2; j_gene: TRBJ2-5; abundance: -; v_gene: TRBV30; CDR3nt: TGTGCCTGCGCCCTCGGGGCGGGGGGTCAAGAGACCCAGTACTTC; CDR3aa: CACALGAGGQETQYF
d_gene: -; j_gene: TRBJ2-2; abundance: -; v_gene: TRBV21-1; CDR3nt: TGTGCCAGCACGCGTGGGGAGCTGTTTTTT; CDR3aa: CASTRGELFF
d_gene: -; j_gene: TRBJ2-7; abundance: few; v_gene: TRBV30; CDR3nt: TGTGCCTGGAGTTTTGGCGGTCATCTGGCGGAGCAGTACTTC; CDR3aa: CAWSFGGHLAEQYF
d_gene: -; j_gene: TRBJ2-1; abundance: -; v_gene: TRBV11-3; CDR3nt: TGTGCCAGCAGTACAGGGAACAATGAGCAGTTCTTC; CDR3aa: CASSTGNNEQFF
d_gene: TRBD1; j_gene: TRBJ1-1; abundance: -; v_gene: TRBV5-1; CDR3nt: TGCGCCAGCAGCTTATCAGGGGGCTTCACTGAAGCTTTCTTT; CDR3aa: CASSLSGGFTEAFF
d_gene: -; j_gene: TRBJ2-7; abundance: few; v_gene: TRBV12-3/TRBV12-4; CDR3nt: TGTGCCAGCGGGGATTACTACGAGCAGTACTTC; CDR3aa: CASGDYYEQYF
d_gene: -; j_gene: TRBJ1-5; abundance: -; v_gene: TRBV6-5; CDR3nt: TGTGCCAGCAACCGCGAGGGGCGCGAACAGCCCCAGCATTTT; CDR3aa: CASNREGREQPQHF